This T cell receptor (beta chain) was sequenced in a study of CD4 T cell repertoires in COVID-19. Study conclusions and caveats: SARS-CoV and/or HKU1 spike cultures shared between roughly 6.5 and 28% of SARS-CoV-2 clonotypes.

Generated by immunoSEQ multiplex PCR, the TCRdb table keeps only in-frame clones and is missing some. The sample includes 20,000 or so clones, 93% of them seen just once. These memory T cells were uncultured and sequenced directly after ex vivo isolation. On this clone itself: Its antigen is undetermined.

Germline V CDR1 and CDR2: KGHSH, LQKENI. Trimming pared 6 bases from V and 5 bases from J, leaving 22 bases between. CDR3 length equals 16 residues. This receptor was taken from a human donor who had COVID-19. This specimen was circulating follicular helper CD4+ T cells (cTfh) from blood, taken before the COVID-19 pandemic. The chain carries TRBV18 and TRBJ1-2; tentatively, D is TRBD1 (5 bases). The CDR3 reads CASSLSEVRGNYGYTF. The CDR3, as DNA: TGTGCCAGCTCTCTCTCCGAAGTTAGGGGCAATTATGGCTACACCTTC.